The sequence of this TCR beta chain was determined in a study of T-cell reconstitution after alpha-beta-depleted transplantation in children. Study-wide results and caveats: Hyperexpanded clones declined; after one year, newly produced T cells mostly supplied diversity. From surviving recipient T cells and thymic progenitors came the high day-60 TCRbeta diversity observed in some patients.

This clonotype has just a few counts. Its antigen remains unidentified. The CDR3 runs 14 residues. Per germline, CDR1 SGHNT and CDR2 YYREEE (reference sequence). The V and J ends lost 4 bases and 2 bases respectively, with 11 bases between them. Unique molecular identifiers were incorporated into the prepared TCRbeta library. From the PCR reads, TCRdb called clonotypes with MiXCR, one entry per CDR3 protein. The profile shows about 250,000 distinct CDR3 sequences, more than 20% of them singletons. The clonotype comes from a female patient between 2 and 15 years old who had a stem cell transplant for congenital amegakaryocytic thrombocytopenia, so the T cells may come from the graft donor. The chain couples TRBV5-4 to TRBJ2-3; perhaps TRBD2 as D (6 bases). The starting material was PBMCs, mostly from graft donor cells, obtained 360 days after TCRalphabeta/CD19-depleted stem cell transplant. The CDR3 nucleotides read TGTGCCAGCAGCGACCGGGACTTCACAGATACGCAGTATTTT. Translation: CASSDRDFTDTQYF.